Following are 16 T cell receptor beta chains from one sample sequenced in a study of response to subunit inactivated influenza vaccine. TCRdb fed the RT-PCR reads into MiXCR, producing one record per CDR3 protein. Seen here are roughly 550,000 distinct CDR3 sequences, under 25% observed once, and the top ten hold around 2.8%. The data were also submitted as part of a second study, on T cells expressing NK-cell markers. That work contributes: It was by 5'RACE template switching with UMIs that TCR beta cDNA was made.

Specimen: CD4+ T cells sorted from PBMCs, collected less than 13 days after vaccination. The receptors derive from a man between 45 and 60 years old who received an inactivated influenza vaccine.

This clonotype has only a few counts. The chain couples TRBV4-2 to TRBJ1-3; D is unclear. The CDR3 extends over 19 amino acids. Trimming removed 0 bases at V and 0 bases at J, with 18 bases between. Germline loops: CDR1 LGHNA, CDR2 YNFKEQ. The CDR3 coding sequence is TGTGCCAGCAGCCAAGATAAACTGGTTCAGCCCTACTCTGGAAACACCATATATTTT. Translating gives CASSQDKLVQPYSGNTIYF.

The table lists this clonotype with a few counts. In DNA form, the CDR3 reads TGCAGTGCTAGAGATTGGGCTAGCTACGAGCAGTACTTC. It specifies CSARDWASYEQYF. J is TRBJ2-7 and V is TRBV20-1, with no clear D. The CDR3 sequence is 13 residues long. Trimming stripped 0 bases from V and 3 bases from J, with 9 bases between. The V gene's germline CDR1 is DFQATT and CDR2 SNEGSKA (reference sequence).

This clonotype was counted only a few times. The chain employs TRBV9 and TRBJ2-7, with TRBD1 as a possible D gene (5 bases). The V end was cut by 0 bases, the J end by 0 bases, with 13 bases between. The CDR3 covers 16 residues. CDR1 is SGDLS and CDR2 is YYNGEE in the germline V gene. CDR3 sequence (DNA): TGTGCCAGCAGCGTAGAAGGGCAGGGAAGCTCCTACGAGCAGTACTTC. Translation: CASSVEGQGSSYEQYF.

This clonotype has only a few counts. As DNA, the CDR3 is TGCAGCGGGAACCCCAGCGGGAGCGAGACCCAGTACTTC. Its translation: CSGNPSGSETQYF. The chain combines TRBV29-1 with TRBJ2-5; 8 nucleotides align to TRBD2. J lost 5 bases, V lost 7 bases, and 9 bases had no gene match. The CDR3 runs 13 residues. Germline V gene data show CDR1 as SQVTM and CDR2 as ANQGSEA.

This clonotype was detected only a few times. The chain has TRBV20-1 and TRBJ1-4; 7 nucleotides match TRBD1. CDR3 size: 14 residues. V lost 5 bases to trimming and J lost 3 bases; unmatched junction nucleotides: 6. CDR1 is DFQATT and CDR2 is SNEGSKA in the germline V gene (reference sequence). Here the CDR3 reads CSASRGGPNEKLFF. CDR3 nucleotides: TGCAGTGCTTCCAGGGGGGGCCCTAATGAAAAACTGTTTTTT.

The V call is TRBV24-1, the J call TRBJ2-7, with 8 bases that match TRBD1. In germline, CDR1 is KGHDR, CDR2 SFDVKD. CDR3 length: 15 amino acids. V lost 2 bases, J lost 3 bases, and 5 bases stayed unmatched. CDR3 nucleotide sequence: TGTGCCACCAGTGATTCTAGGACAGGGTTCTACGAGCAGTACTTC. This codes for CATSDSRTGFYEQYF.

This clonotype came up a few times. The chain links TRBV10-3 to TRBJ2-1; 10 positions match TRBD1. There are 16 residues in the CDR3. V trimming: 7 bases; J trimming: 0 bases; junction bases outside the gene matches: 6. Germline-derived CDR1 and CDR2 are ENHRY and SYGVKD. CDR3 amino acids: CAIKSTGGASYNEQFF. DNA for the CDR3: TGTGCCATCAAATCGACAGGGGGCGCCTCCTACAATGAGCAGTTCTTC.

The genes are TRBV4-2 and TRBJ2-3; D perhaps matches TRBD2 (5 bases). Trimming stripped 1 base from V and 5 bases from J, with 19 bases between. Germline V CDR1 and CDR2: LGHNA, YNFKEQ. This CDR3 is built from 17 residues. CDR3 sequence (DNA): TGTGCCAGCAGCCAAGGCACCGAGGGTCTAGGAGGAGATACGCAGTATTTT. Translated, it gives CASSQGTEGLGGDTQYF.

This chain joins TRBV28 and TRBJ2-5, with 9 bases identical to TRBD2. Germline CDR1 reads MDHEN; CDR2 reads SYDVKM. This CDR3 contains 18 residues. V lost 6 bases and J lost 5; bases outside the gene matches: 19. The CDR3 protein is CASSLSSPGLALGETQYF. Here the CDR3 DNA reads TGTGCCAGCAGCCTCTCCTCCCCGGGACTAGCCCTTGGGGAGACCCAGTACTTC.

This clonotype was detected a few times. This rearrangement joins TRBV5-1 to TRBJ1-1; D is unresolved. This CDR3 region has 14 residues. V lost 2 bases and J 1 base, leaving 9 bases between the germline ends. Germline V gene lookup returns CDR1 SGHRS and CDR2 YFSETQ. The CDR3 nucleotides are TGCGCCAGCAGCTTACGAGTTGCGAACACTGAAGCTTTCTTT. As protein: CASSLRVANTEAFF. Together with reference TRBV5-1 and TRBJ1-1, the CDR3 gives the full variable domain: KAGVTQTPRYLIKTRGQQVTLSCSPISGHRSVSWYQQTPGQGLQFLFEYFSETQRNKGNFPGRFSGRQFSNSRSEMNVSTLELGDSALYLCASSLRVANTEAFFGQGTRLTVV.

This chain uses TRBV19 with TRBJ2-7; D not certain. The CDR3 spans 14 residues. The germline V and J ends were trimmed by 3 bases and 1 base, with 10 bases remaining between them. Germline values: CDR1 LNHDA, CDR2 SQIVND (reference sequence). The CDR3 sequence: CASSITDTSYEQYF. CDR3 DNA: TGTGCCAGTAGTATTACCGACACTTCCTACGAGCAGTACTTC.

This clonotype was observed a handful of times. The chain combines TRBV7-2 with TRBJ2-5; 8 bases map to TRBD2. The CDR3 loop spans 17 amino acids. The ends lost 0 bases at V and 3 bases at J; junction bases unmatched: 9. In germline, CDR1 is SGHTA, CDR2 FQGNSA. CDR3 nucleotide sequence: TGTGCCAGCAGCTTAGCAGGATTAGGGCGGGGGGAAGAGACCCAGTACTTC. Translated, it gives CASSLAGLGRGEETQYF.

This clonotype was found many times. This CDR3 is CASSLSGRYEQYF. As DNA, the CDR3 is TGTGCCAGCAGTTTATCGGGGAGGTACGAGCAGTACTTC. The chain joins TRBV12-3 or TRBV12-4 to TRBJ2-7; maybe TRBD2 (6 bases). Between the trimmed V and J ends, which lost 2 bases and 4 bases, there was a span of 9 bases. This CDR3 region has 13 residues.

This clonotype appeared a few times. J is TRBJ2-3 and V is TRBV6-1, with D possibly being TRBD1 (6 bases). The CDR3 contains 15 residues. Germline V gene sequence: CDR1 MNHNS, CDR2 SASEGT. Trimming took off 6 bases at V and 2 bases at J, with 15 bases between the two ends. CDR3 coding DNA: TGTGCCAGCAGAACCGGACAGACTTCCACAGATACGCAGTATTTT. Translating gives CASRTGQTSTDTQYF.

The chain links TRBV4-3 to TRBJ1-1, with TRBD1 matching 10 bases. The CDR3 has 15 residues. The V segment lost 4 bases and the J segment 2 bases; nucleotides outside the gene matches: 4. The germline V gene encodes CDR1 LGHNA and CDR2 YSLEER. The CDR3 DNA follows: TGCGCCAGCAGCCGGACAGGGGGGATCAACACTGAAGCTTTCTTT. Translating gives CASSRTGGINTEAFF.

CDR3 loop: CASSSTGALKYEQYF. The CDR3 DNA sequence: TGTGCCAGCAGTAGTACGGGGGCTCTGAAATACGAGCAGTACTTC. The gene calls are TRBV28 and TRBJ2-7; either TRBD1 or TRBD2 may supply D (6 bases each). The length of the CDR3 is 15 residues. Trimming left V 5 bases short and J 4 bases short, with 18 bases between. CDR1 is MDHEN and CDR2 is SYDVKM in the germline V gene.